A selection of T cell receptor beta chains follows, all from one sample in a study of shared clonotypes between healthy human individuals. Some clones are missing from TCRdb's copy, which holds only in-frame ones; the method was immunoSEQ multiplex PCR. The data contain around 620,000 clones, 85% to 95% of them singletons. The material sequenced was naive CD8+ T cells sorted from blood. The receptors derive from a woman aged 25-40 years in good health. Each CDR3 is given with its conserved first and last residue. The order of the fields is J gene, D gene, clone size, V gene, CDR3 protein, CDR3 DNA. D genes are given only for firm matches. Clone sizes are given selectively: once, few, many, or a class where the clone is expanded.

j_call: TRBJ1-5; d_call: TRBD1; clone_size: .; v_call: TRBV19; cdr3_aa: CASSFRLGQGALVQPQHF; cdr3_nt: TGTGCCAGTAGTTTCCGGCTCGGACAGGGGGCGCTGGTTCAGCCCCAGCATTTT
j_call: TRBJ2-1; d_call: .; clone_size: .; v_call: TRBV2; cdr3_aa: CASSTPLQGQNEQFF; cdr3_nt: TGTGCCAGCAGCACGCCGCTACAGGGACAAAATGAGCAGTTCTTC
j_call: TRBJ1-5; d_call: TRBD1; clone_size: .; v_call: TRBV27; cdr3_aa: CASSLQGQGGLTQHF; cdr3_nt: TGTGCCAGCAGTTTACAGGGACAGGGCGGTTTGACCCAGCATTTT
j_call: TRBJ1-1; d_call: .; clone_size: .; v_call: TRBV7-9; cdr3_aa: CASSLSTVEAFF; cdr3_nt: TGTGCCAGCAGCCTTTCGACAGTTGAAGCTTTCTTT
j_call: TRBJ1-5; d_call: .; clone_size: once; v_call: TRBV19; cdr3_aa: CASPPPAVARPDQPQHF; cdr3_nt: TGTGCCAGTCCCCCCCCGGCGGTCGCCAGGCCCGATCAGCCCCAGCATTTT
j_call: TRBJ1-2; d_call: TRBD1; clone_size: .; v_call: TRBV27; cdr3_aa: CASSPGTGVNGYTF; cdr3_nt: TGTGCCAGCAGTCCCGGGACAGGGGTAAATGGCTACACCTTC
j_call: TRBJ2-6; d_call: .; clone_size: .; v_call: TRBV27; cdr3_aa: CASSLSPGSGANVLTF; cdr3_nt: TGTGCCAGCAGTTTATCCCCGGGATCTGGGGCCAACGTCCTGACTTTC
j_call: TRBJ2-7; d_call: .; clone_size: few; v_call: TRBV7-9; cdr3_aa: CASSFNYEQYF; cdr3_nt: TGTGCCAGCAGCTTCAACTACGAGCAGTACTTC
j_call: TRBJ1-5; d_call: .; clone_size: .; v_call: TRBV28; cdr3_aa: CASSFAPSQPQHF; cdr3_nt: TGTGCCAGCAGTTTCGCGCCGTCGCAGCCCCAGCATTTT
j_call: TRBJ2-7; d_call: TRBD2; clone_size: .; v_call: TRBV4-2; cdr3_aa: CASSQELWREESYEQYF; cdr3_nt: TGTGCCAGCAGCCAAGAACTATGGCGGGAGGAATCCTACGAGCAGTACTTC
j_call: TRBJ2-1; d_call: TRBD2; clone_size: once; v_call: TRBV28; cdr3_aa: CASSSPTSGGTMGQFF; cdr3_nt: TGTGCCAGCAGTTCACCCACCAGCGGGGGGACAATGGGGCAGTTCTTC
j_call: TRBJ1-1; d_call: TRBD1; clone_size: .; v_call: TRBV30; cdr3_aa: CAWSWSGQGTAGF; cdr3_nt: TGTGCCTGGAGTTGGTCGGGACAGGGGACCGCCGGCTTT
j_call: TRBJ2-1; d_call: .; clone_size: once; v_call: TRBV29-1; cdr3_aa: CSVEYVSYNEQFF; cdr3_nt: TGCAGCGTTGAGTACGTCTCCTACAATGAGCAGTTCTTC
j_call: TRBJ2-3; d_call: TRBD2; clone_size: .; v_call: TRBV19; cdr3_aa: CASSPYSGRVGDTQYF; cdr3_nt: TGTGCCAGTAGTCCTTATAGCGGGAGAGTAGGAGATACGCAGTATTTT
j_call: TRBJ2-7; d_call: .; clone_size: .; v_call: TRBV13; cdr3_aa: CASSSGAGYEQYF; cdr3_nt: TGTGCCAGCAGCTCAGGGGCAGGCTACGAGCAGTACTTC
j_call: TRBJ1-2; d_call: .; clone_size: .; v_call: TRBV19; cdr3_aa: CASSGGALYGYTF; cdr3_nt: TGTGCCAGTAGCGGTGGGGCGCTTTATGGCTACACCTTC
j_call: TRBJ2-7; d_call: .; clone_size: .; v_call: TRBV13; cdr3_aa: CASSSQAYEQYF; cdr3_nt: TGTGCCAGCAGCTCCCAGGCCTACGAGCAGTACTTC
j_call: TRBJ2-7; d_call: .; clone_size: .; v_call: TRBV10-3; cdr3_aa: CAISEAQGGLYEQYF; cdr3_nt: TGTGCCATCAGTGAGGCCCAGGGAGGATTATACGAGCAGTACTTC
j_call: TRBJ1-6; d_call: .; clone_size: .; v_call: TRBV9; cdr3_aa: CASSGPMGSPLHF; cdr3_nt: TGTGCCAGCAGCGGTCCTATGGGTTCACCCCTCCACTTT
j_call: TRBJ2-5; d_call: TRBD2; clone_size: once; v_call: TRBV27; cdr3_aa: CASHPAGGQETQYF; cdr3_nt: TGTGCCAGCCACCCAGCGGGAGGTCAAGAGACCCAGTACTTC
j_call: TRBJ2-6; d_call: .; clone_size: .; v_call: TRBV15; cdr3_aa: CATSRDQWGVFLTF; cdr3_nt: TGTGCCACCAGCAGAGATCAATGGGGAGTTTTTCTGACTTTC
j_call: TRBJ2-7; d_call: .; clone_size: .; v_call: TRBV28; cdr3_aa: CASSARRDRLSYEQYF; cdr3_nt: TGTGCCAGCAGCGCGCGCCGGGACCGACTTTCCTACGAGCAGTACTTC
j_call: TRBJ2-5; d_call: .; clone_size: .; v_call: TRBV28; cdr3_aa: CASSRPQVGGKTQYF; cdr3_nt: TGTGCCAGCAGCCGACCCCAGGTGGGTGGGAAGACCCAGTACTTC
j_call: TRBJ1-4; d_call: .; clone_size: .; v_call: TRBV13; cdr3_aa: CASSSPHATNEKLFF; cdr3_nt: TGTGCCAGCAGCTCCCCCCATGCAACTAATGAAAAACTGTTTTTT
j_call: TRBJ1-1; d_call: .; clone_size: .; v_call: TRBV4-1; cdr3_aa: CASSQVRGMNTEAFF; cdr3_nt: TGCGCCAGCAGCCAAGTTCGGGGCATGAACACTGAAGCTTTCTTT
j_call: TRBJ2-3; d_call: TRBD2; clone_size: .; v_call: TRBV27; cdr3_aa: CASSPSGHTDTQYF; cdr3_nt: TGTGCCAGCAGTCCTAGCGGCCACACAGATACGCAGTATTTT
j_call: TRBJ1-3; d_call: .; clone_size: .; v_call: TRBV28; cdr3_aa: CASSLSGGAGNTIYF; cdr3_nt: TGTGCCAGCAGTTTGTCCGGGGGCGCTGGAAACACCATATATTTT
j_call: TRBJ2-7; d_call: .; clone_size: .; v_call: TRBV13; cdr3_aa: CASSLWGSEQYF; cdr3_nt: TGTGCCAGCAGCTTATGGGGAAGCGAGCAGTACTTC
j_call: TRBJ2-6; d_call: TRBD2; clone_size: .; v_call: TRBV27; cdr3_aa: CASSSGTIGANVLTF; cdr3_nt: TGTGCCAGCAGTTCTGGGACTATTGGGGCCAACGTCCTGACTTTC
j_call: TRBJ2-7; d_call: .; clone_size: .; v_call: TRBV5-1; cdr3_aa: CASSLSRSAKYYEQYF; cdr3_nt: TGCGCCAGCAGCTTGTCTCGTAGCGCCAAATACTACGAGCAGTACTTC
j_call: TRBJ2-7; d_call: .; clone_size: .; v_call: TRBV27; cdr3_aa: CASSFSGTTYEQYF; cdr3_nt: TGTGCCAGCAGTTTTTCTGGGACAACCTACGAGCAGTACTTC